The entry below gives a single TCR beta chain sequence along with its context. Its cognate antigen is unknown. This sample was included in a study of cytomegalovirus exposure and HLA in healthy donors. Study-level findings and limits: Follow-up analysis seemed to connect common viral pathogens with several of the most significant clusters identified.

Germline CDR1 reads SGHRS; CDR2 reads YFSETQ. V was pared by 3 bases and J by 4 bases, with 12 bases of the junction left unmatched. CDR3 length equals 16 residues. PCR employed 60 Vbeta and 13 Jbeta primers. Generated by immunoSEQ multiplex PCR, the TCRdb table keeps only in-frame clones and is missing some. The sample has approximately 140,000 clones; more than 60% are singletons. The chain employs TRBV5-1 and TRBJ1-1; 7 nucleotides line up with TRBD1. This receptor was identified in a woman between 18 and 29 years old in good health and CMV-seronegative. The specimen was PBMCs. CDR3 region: CASSSGTDRVSTEAFF. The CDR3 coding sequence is TGCGCCAGCAGCTCCGGCACAGACAGGGTGAGCACTGAAGCTTTCTTT.